This note documents a single TCR beta chain sequence. Antigen: not known. These data are taken from a study of cytomegalovirus exposure and HLA in healthy donors. Overall study results and limits: Fewer N-insertions than the roughly 670-donor mean were reportedly shown by an Asian-associated ancestry cluster in a later analysis. Later analysis demonstrated an association between a missense DCLRE1C variant and TCR beta V- and J-gene trimming.

The PCR ran on 60 Vbeta and 13 Jbeta primers. Methods used by the authors: As a later analysis found, there were 80 million or so unique TCR beta chains, of which roughly 11 million were shared. Clones were read by immunoSEQ multiplex PCR, and TCRdb kept only the in-frame ones, dropping some. That table gives V, J and clone size, and the DNA gave D and trimming. The data hold just over 150,000 clones, with around 74% observed a single time. The TCR originated in a woman aged 25 to 45 in good health and CMV-seronegative. Source material: PBMCs.

The DNA for the CDR3 is TGTGCCAGCAGCACACCGACAGGGCTGTACACTGAAGCTTTCTTT. Residues: CASSTPTGLYTEAFF. The chain links TRBV7-9 to TRBJ1-1; 7 bases agree with TRBD1. V shed 5 bases and J 3 bases; nucleotides not matched to a gene: 9. The CDR3 has 15 amino acids. CDR1 and CDR2 (germline): SEHNR, FQNEAQ (reference sequence).